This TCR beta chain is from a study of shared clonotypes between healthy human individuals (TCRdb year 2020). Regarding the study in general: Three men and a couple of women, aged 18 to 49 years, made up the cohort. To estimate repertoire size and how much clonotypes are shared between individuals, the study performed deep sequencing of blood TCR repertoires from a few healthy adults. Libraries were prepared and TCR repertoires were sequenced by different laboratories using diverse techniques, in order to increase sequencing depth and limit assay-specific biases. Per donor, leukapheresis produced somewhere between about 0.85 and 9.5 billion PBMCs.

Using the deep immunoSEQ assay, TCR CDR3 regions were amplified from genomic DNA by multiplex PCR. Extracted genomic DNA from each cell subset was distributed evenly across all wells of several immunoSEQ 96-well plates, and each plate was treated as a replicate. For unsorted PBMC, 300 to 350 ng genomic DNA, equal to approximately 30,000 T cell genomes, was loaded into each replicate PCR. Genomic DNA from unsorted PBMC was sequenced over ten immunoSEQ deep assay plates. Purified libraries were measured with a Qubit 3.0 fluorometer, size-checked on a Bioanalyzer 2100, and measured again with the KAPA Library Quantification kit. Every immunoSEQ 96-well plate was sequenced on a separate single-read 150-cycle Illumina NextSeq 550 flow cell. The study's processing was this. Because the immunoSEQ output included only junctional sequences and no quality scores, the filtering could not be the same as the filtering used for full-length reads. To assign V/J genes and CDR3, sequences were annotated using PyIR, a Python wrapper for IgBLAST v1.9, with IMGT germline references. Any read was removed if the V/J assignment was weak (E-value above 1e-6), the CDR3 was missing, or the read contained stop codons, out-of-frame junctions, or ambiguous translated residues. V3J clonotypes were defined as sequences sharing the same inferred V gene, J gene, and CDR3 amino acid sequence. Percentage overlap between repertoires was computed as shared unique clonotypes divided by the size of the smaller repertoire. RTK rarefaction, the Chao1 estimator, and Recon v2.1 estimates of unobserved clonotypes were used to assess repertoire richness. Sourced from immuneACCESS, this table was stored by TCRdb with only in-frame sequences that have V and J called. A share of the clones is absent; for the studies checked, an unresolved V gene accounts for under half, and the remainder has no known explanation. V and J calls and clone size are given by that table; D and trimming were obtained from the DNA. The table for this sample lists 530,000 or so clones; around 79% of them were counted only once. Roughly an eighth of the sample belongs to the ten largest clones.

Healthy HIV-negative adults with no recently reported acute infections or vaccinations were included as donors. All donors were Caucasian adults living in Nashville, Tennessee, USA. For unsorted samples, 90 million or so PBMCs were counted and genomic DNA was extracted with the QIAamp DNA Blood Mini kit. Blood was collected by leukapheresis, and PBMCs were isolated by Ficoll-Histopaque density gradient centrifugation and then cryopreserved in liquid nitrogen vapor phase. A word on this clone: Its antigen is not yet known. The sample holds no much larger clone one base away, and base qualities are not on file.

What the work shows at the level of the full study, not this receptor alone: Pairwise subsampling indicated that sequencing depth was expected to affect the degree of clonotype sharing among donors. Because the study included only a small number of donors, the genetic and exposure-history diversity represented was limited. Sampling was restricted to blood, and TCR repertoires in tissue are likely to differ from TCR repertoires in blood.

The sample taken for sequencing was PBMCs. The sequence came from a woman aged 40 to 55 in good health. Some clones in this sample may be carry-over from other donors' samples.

The nucleotide sequence is given as TGTGCCAGCAGTTCCACAGGGCTTTGGGAGCAGTACTTC. Its coded protein is CASSSTGLWEQYF. The sequence links TRBV28 to TRBJ2-5; TRBD1 could be the D gene, as 6 bases match. CDR1 and CDR2, per the germline V gene, are MDHEN and SYDVKM. V lost 4 bases and J lost 11 bases; the stretch between them is 17 bases long. Including cysteine and phenylalanine, the CDR3 has 13 amino acids. The read is trimmed to its CDR3 DNA, 39 bases read in frame from base 1.